One and the same sample provided the 28 T cell receptor beta chains below, sequenced in a study of T cell responses to AZD1222 COVID-19 vaccine. The repertoire was sequenced with immunoSEQ multiplex PCR; TCRdb's copy has only in-frame clones and lacks some. The sample yields some 150,000 clones, 92% seen once. The sample was peripheral blood, taken 28 days after the second AZD1222 dose. Source of these receptors: an adult who received the AZD1222 COVID-19 vaccine.

This chain uses TRBV10-1 with TRBJ2-3; 13 bases fit TRBD2. This CDR3 contains 18 residues. Germline CDR1 is WNHNN and CDR2 is SYGVQD (reference sequence). J gave up 5 bases and V 6 bases, and 14 bases lay outside the gene matches. CDR3 sequence: CASSPGLAGDLYGDTQYF. The CDR3 bases are TGCGCCAGCAGCCCCGGACTAGCGGGAGACCTTTATGGAGATACGCAGTATTTT.

This clone was picked up one time. This sequence joins TRBV18 and TRBJ2-2; D remains unclear. The CDR3 length is 16 residues. Germline V gene data show CDR1 as KGHSH and CDR2 as LQKENI. Trimming removed 3 bases at V and 0 bases at J, with 11 bases between. The CDR3 reads CASSPNQASNTGELFF. The DNA of the CDR3 is TGTGCCAGCTCACCGAACCAGGCCTCGAACACCGGGGAGCTGTTTTTT.

The chain recombines TRBV5-4 with TRBJ2-3, with D possibly being TRBD1 (5 bases). Germline V gene sequence: CDR1 SGHNT, CDR2 YYREEE (reference sequence). V gave up 0 bases and J gave up 3 bases, with 11 bases separating them. CDR3 length equals 15 residues. The DNA for the CDR3 is TGTGCCAGCAGCTTGGAAGGGGCGCATACAGATACGCAGTATTTT. The encoded protein is CASSLEGAHTDTQYF.

This chain uses TRBV18 with TRBJ2-7; TRBD1 is a possible D gene (7 bases). There are 15 residues in the CDR3. CDR1 and CDR2 from the germline V gene are KGHSH and LQKENI. Between the trimmed V and J ends, which lost 3 bases and 3 bases, there was a span of 15 bases. Here the CDR3 reads CASSPSRQGGYEQYF. The CDR3 coding sequence is TGTGCCAGCTCACCTTCCAGACAGGGAGGCTACGAGCAGTACTTC.

The rearrangement uses TRBV7-9 and TRBJ2-2; D gene uncertain. Trimming shortened V by 5 bases and J by 4 bases, and 8 bases separated the two germline ends. The CDR3 loop spans 13 amino acids. Germline V gene lookup returns CDR1 SEHNR and CDR2 FQNEAQ (reference sequence). The CDR3 DNA reads TGTGCCAGCAGCCCGTTAATCACCGGGGAGCTGTTTTTT. This encodes CASSPLITGELFF.

The CDR3 loop is CASRDGQGRYEQYF. Here the CDR3 DNA reads TGTGCCAGCAGGGACGGGCAGGGCCGATACGAGCAGTACTTC. The V gene is TRBV27, the J gene TRBJ2-7, with a tentative D call TRBD1 (5 bases). Trimming removed 6 bases from V and 4 bases from J, with 16 bases in between. In germline, CDR1 is MNHEY, CDR2 SMNVEV (reference sequence). The CDR3 totals 14 residues.

V usage is TRBV5-1 and J usage is TRBJ2-1; 11 bases are shared with TRBD2. V lost 0 bases to trimming and J lost 10 bases; unmatched junction nucleotides: 9. CDR1 SGHRS and CDR2 YFSETQ come from the germline V gene. The CDR3 length is 16 residues. The CDR3 DNA reads TGCGCCAGCAGCTTGGACCGACTAGCGGGAAGGTGGGAGCAGTTCTTC. Amino acid sequence: CASSLDRLAGRWEQFF. The full variable domain, in which reference TRBV5-1 and TRBJ2-1 provide the parts outside the CDR3, is KAGVTQTPRYLIKTRGQQVTLSCSPISGHRSVSWYQQTPGQGLQFLFEYFSETQRNKGNFPGRFSGRQFSNSRSEMNVSTLELGDSALYLCASSLDRLAGRWEQFFGPGTRLTVL.

The rearrangement uses TRBV9 and TRBJ2-3; D perhaps matches TRBD2 (5 bases). Germline CDR1 and CDR2: SGDLS and YYNGEE. The CDR3 runs to 16 residues. The V gene lost 4 bases and the J gene lost 1 base, with 16 bases spanning the gap. The chain's CDR3 is CASSPTSGAGTDTQYF. CDR3 nucleotide sequence: TGTGCCAGCAGCCCGACGAGCGGAGCCGGCACAGATACGCAGTATTTT.

CDR3 residues: CASSPRQGAPTGELFF. CDR3 in DNA: TGTGCCAGCAGCCCCCGGCAGGGGGCGCCCACCGGGGAGCTGTTTTTT. V usage is TRBV7-2 and J usage is TRBJ2-2, with 8 bases matching TRBD1. Trimming cost V 5 bases and J 4 bases; bases outside gene matches: 9. Germline-derived CDR1 and CDR2 are SGHTA and FQGNSA. There are 16 residues in the CDR3.

The J gene is TRBJ2-3, the V gene TRBV7-9; 7 bases are shared with TRBD1. Unmatched junction bases numbered 4, after V lost 3 bases and J lost 1 base. The CDR3 loop spans 15 amino acids. Per germline, CDR1 SEHNR and CDR2 FQNEAQ (reference sequence). The CDR3 DNA reads as TGTGCCAGCAGCTTCCGGGACAGTGGCACAGATACGCAGTATTTT. Its protein is CASSFRDSGTDTQYF.

The chain couples TRBV5-1 to TRBJ2-4; D is unresolved. CDR1 SGHRS and CDR2 YFSETQ come from the germline V gene. The CDR3 spans 14 residues. The germline V and J ends were trimmed by 2 bases and 4 bases, with 10 bases remaining between them. The CDR3 DNA follows: TGCGCCAGCAGCTTTCTCAACGGGAAAAACATTCAGTACTTC. It encodes CASSFLNGKNIQYF.

This clone was seen just once. The genes are TRBV5-1 and TRBJ2-1; 10 nucleotides match TRBD2. After removal of 4 bases from V and 9 bases from J, the junction contained 10 bases not matched to a gene. Per germline, CDR1 SGHRS and CDR2 YFSETQ. The CDR3 sequence is 15 residues long. This CDR3 reads CASSITGTSEGEQFF. The DNA of the CDR3 is TGCGCCAGCAGCATTACCGGGACTAGCGAAGGTGAGCAGTTCTTC.

The chain combines TRBV6-2 or TRBV6-3 with TRBJ2-7, with 7 positions matching TRBD2. Germline loops: CDR1 MNHEY, CDR2 SVGEGT. After removal of 2 bases from V and 5 bases from J, the junction contained 6 bases not matched to a gene. This CDR3 has 14 amino acids. The CDR3 nucleotides read TGTGCCAGCAGTTACCGCGGGGGAGGGAACGAGCAGTACTTC. Translation: CASSYRGGGNEQYF.

The rearrangement links TRBV11-2 to TRBJ1-4; 7 bases align to TRBD1. The germline V gene encodes CDR1 SGHAT and CDR2 FQNNGV. The CDR3 is 15 residues long. Germline trimming cut 3 bases from V and 3 bases from J; bases unmatched to any gene: 4. CDR3 coding DNA: TGTGCCAGCAGCTTGTTCGGGACAGCTAATGAAAAACTGTTTTTT. Protein product: CASSLFGTANEKLFF.

J is TRBJ1-1 and V is TRBV30; D is uncertain. CDR1 is GTSNPN, CDR2 SVGIG, per germline (reference sequence). The V end was cut by 3 bases, the J end by 4 bases, with 9 bases between. This CDR3 has 12 amino acids. The CDR3 loop reads CAWRLFGTEAFF. In DNA form, the CDR3 reads TGTGCCTGGAGGTTATTTGGCACTGAAGCTTTCTTT.

This chain uses TRBV30 with TRBJ1-3; D ambiguous. Per germline, CDR1 GTSNPN and CDR2 SVGIG (reference sequence). Trimming removed 2 bases at V and 8 bases at J, with 7 bases between. CDR3 size: 11 residues. CDR3 bases: TGTGCCTGGAGTCCAGGCCACACCATATATTTT. Encoded protein: CAWSPGHTIYF. The whole variable domain, remainder taken from reference TRBV30 and TRBJ1-3, is SQTIHQWPATLVQPVGSPLSLECTVEGTSNPNLYWYRQAAGRGLQLLFYSVGIGQISSEVPQNLSASRPQDRQFILSSKKLLLSDSGFYLCAWSPGHTIYFGEGSWLTVV.

As regards this clone: This CDR3 is also generated by other DNA sequences in the sample. The gene calls are TRBV6-2 or TRBV6-3 and TRBJ2-5; no clear D gene. The CDR3 extends over 13 amino acids. V lost 2 bases and J 5 bases, leaving 9 bases between the germline ends. Per germline, CDR1 MNHEY and CDR2 SVGEGT. The CDR3 DNA follows: TGTGCCAGCAGTTACGGGGTCGTGGAGACCCAGTACTTC. Encoded protein: CASSYGVVETQYF.

V usage is TRBV14 and J usage is TRBJ1-4, with a tentative D call TRBD1 (5 bases). The CDR3 spans 15 residues. The V end was cut by 1 base, the J end by 8 bases, with 14 bases between. Per germline, CDR1 SGHDN and CDR2 FVKESK. CDR3 DNA sequence: TGTGCCAGCAGCCAAGCCAAGGGGCGTTGGGAAAAACTGTTTTTT. Residues: CASSQAKGRWEKLFF.

The chain combines TRBV6-6 with TRBJ1-1, with D possibly being TRBD1 (5 bases). CDR1 is MNHNY, CDR2 SVGAGI, per germline (reference sequence). Trimming took 6 bases from V and 3 from J, leaving 17 bases between them. The CDR3 sequence is 15 residues long. CDR3 coding DNA: TGTGCCAGCAGGGACGTTGGGGGAGCGGACACTGAAGCTTTCTTT. Translated, it gives CASRDVGGADTEAFF.

This clone has only one observation. The rearrangement joins TRBV5-4 to TRBJ1-1; TRBD1 matches 8 bases. Trimming at V came to 4 bases and at J to 4 bases, leaving 9 bases not matched to a gene. Germline-derived CDR1 and CDR2 are SGHNT and YYREEE (reference sequence). CDR3 length: 15 residues. The CDR3 region is CASSTGQAFSTEAFF. CDR3 DNA: TGTGCCAGCAGCACGGGACAGGCTTTTAGCACTGAAGCTTTCTTT.

The CDR3 region is CASSRQALNTEAFF. The CDR3, as DNA: TGCGCCAGCAGTCGACAGGCCTTAAACACTGAAGCTTTCTTT. The V and J genes are TRBV4-1 and TRBJ1-1, with TRBD1 as a possible D gene (6 bases). Germline CDR1 reads MGHRA; CDR2 reads YSYEKL. CDR3 length: 14 residues. The ends were cut back, 6 bases at V and 2 bases at J, with 13 bases in the middle.

The CDR3 spells CASSPRGIREKLFF. The CDR3 DNA sequence: TGTGCCAGCAGTCCCCGGGGGATCCGTGAAAAACTGTTTTTT. This chain uses TRBV28 with TRBJ1-4; maybe TRBD1 (5 bases). This CDR3 spans 14 amino acids. Germline CDR1 reads MDHEN; CDR2 reads SYDVKM. V was cut by 5 bases and J by 7 bases, with 14 bases left in between.

The CDR3 protein is CASSQTGTATNNEQFF. The CDR3, as DNA: TGTGCCAGCAGCCAAACTGGGACAGCAACTAACAATGAGCAGTTCTTC. The chain has TRBV14 and TRBJ2-1, with 7 bases identical to TRBD1. Trimming cost V 2 bases and J 5 bases; bases outside gene matches: 9. There are 16 residues in the CDR3. Germline CDR1 SGHDN, CDR2 FVKESK. The full variable domain, its missing parts supplied by reference TRBV14 and TRBJ2-1, is EAGVTQFPSHSVIEKGQTVTLRCDPISGHDNLYWYRRVMGKEIKFLLHFVKESKQDESGMPNNRFLAERTGGTYSTLKVQPAELEDSGVYFCASSQTGTATNNEQFFGPGTRLTVL.

The J gene is TRBJ1-5, the V gene TRBV12-5; 7 bases map to TRBD1. CDR3 size: 17 residues. V trimming: 3 bases; J trimming: 0 bases; junction bases outside the gene matches: 8. CDR1 and CDR2 from the germline V gene are LGHNT and FRNRAP. For the CDR3, the DNA is TGTGCTAGTGGTTTCGCGCCACAGGGGTATAGCAATCAGCCCCAGCATTTT. Protein product: CASGFAPQGYSNQPQHF.

The chain is built from TRBV19 and TRBJ1-1; D is unclear. This CDR3 comprises 12 residues. V was cut by 9 bases and J by 1 base, with 9 bases left in between. The germline gives CDR1 LNHDA, CDR2 SQIVND (reference sequence). The CDR3 spells CASVGSNTEAFF. CDR3 nucleotides: TGTGCCAGCGTTGGATCGAACACTGAAGCTTTCTTT.

The CDR3 loop reads CASRTDRGAYGYTF. In nucleotides, the CDR3 is TGTGCCAGCAGGACGGACAGGGGGGCCTATGGCTACACCTTC. The chain employs TRBV9 and TRBJ1-2; 10 bases are a match to TRBD1. Germline CDR1 SGDLS, CDR2 YYNGEE. This CDR3 region has 14 residues. The trim removed 5 bases at V and 4 bases at J, leaving 5 bases unmatched.

The CDR3 is CASSQDPLVTMNTEAFF. The DNA for the CDR3 is TGTGCCAGCAGCCAAGACCCTTTAGTTACGATGAACACTGAAGCTTTCTTT. The chain combines TRBV3-1 (or the pseudogene TRBV3-2) with TRBJ1-1; D call uncertain. The CDR3 contains 17 residues. V dropped 0 bases and J dropped 0 bases, with 14 bases sitting between them. Germline V lookup: CDR1 LGHDT, CDR2 YNNKEL (reference sequence).

The chain combines TRBV27 with TRBJ2-7, with D maybe TRBD2 (6 bases). V shed 3 bases and J shed 7 bases, with 25 bases lying between them. CDR3 size: 17 residues. Germline CDR1 reads MNHEY; CDR2 reads SMNVEV (reference sequence). CDR3 residues: CASSLAGTSSRPGEQYF. CDR3 in DNA: TGTGCCAGCAGTTTGGCGGGGACTTCCTCTAGGCCAGGGGAGCAGTACTTC.